What follows are 25 T cell receptor beta chains derived from one specimen sequenced in a study of regulatory T cells in long-lasting Graves disease. For TCR beta, libraries came from iRepertoire HTBI primers and Arm-PCR of CDR3 regions. TCRdb re-called the multiplex PCR reads with MiXCR, one entry per CDR3 protein. The sample has around 250,000 distinct CDR3 sequences, around 21% seen once. Time point defined: newly diagnosed GD, antithyroid drugs for less than 3 months. After RNA was extracted from PBMCs, the TCR library was made from it. The sequenced sample was peripheral blood mononuclear cells (PBMCs), obtained at new diagnosis, from a patient treated with antithyroid drugs. These TCRs come from a female donor with Graves disease.

The chain employs TRBV29-1 and TRBJ1-5, with 9 bases identical to TRBD1. V dropped 4 bases and J dropped 5; count of bases not matched to a gene: 3. CDR3 length equals 13 residues. The V gene's germline CDR1 is SQVTM and CDR2 ANQGSEA. The CDR3 is CSVGGQGDQPQHF. CDR3 coding DNA: TGCAGCGTTGGGGGACAGGGAGATCAGCCCCAGCATTTT.

This clonotype was recorded at least ten times. V gene TRBV7-2 combines with J gene TRBJ1-1; 10 bases are a match to TRBD1. The V gene end was trimmed by 5 bases and the J gene end by 3 bases; junction bases not matched to a gene: 3. From germline, CDR1 is SGHTA and CDR2 FQGNSA. The CDR3 is 14 residues long. CDR3 protein: CASSRDRGDTEAFF. In DNA, the CDR3 is TGTGCCAGCAGCCGGGACAGGGGCGACACTGAAGCTTTCTTT.

This clonotype was recorded at least ten times. V gene TRBV6-2 or TRBV6-3 combines with J gene TRBJ2-2; unclear D gene. The CDR3 sequence is 16 residues long. Germline V gene sequence: CDR1 MNHEY, CDR2 SVGEGT. V was shortened by 2 bases and J by 3 bases, with 13 bases between the two germline ends. As DNA, the CDR3 is TGTGCCAGCAGTTACGCGGCAGAACCTGACACCGGGGAGCTGTTTTTT. Translating it yields CASSYAAEPDTGELFF.

Comments on this clonotype: This probably arose from a read error, given a far larger clone one base away. The final CDR3 position lacks the conserved phenylalanine or tryptophan, pointing to a likely read error. The CDR3 DNA is TGTGCCAGCAGCTTAGAAGGAACCCACTACGAGCAGTACATC. Its translation is CASSLEGTHYEQYI. This rearrangement joins TRBV2 to TRBJ2-7; no clear D gene. The CDR3 runs 14 residues. The germline V gene has CDR1 SNHLY and CDR2 FYNNEI. Trimming shortened V by 6 bases and J by 3 bases, and 15 bases separated the two germline ends.

Many counts were recorded for this clonotype. The chain has TRBV12-3 or TRBV12-4 and TRBJ2-1, with 7 bases aligning to TRBD2. Trimming removed 4 bases from V and 1 base from J; junction bases left unmatched: 10. The CDR3 runs to 17 residues. CDR3 amino acids: CASSSSPSAGSYNEQFF. DNA for the CDR3: TGTGCCAGCAGTTCCTCGCCCTCAGCGGGATCCTACAATGAGCAGTTCTTC.

A note on this clonotype: One base away lies a much larger clone, so this may be a sequencing read error. J is TRBJ2-1 and V is TRBV2, with D possibly matching TRBD2 (7 bases). The CDR3 consists of 16 residues. The ends were cut back, 2 bases at V and 6 bases at J, with 17 bases in the middle. Germline V gives CDR1 SNHLY, CDR2 FYNNEI. The CDR3 region has the DNA TGTGCCAGCAGTGAACGGGGGCTAGCGGAGGTCAATGAGCAGTTCTTC. Translating it yields CASSERGLAEVNEQFF.

This chain links TRBV5-1 with TRBJ2-4, with TRBD1 identical over 9 bases. CDR1 SGHRS and CDR2 YFSETQ come from the germline V gene. CDR3 length: 18 residues. J was trimmed by 0 bases and V by 4 bases; bases with no gene match: 11. CDR3: CASSLTGQGGRAKNIQYF. CDR3 coding DNA: TGCGCCAGCAGCCTAACGGGACAGGGTGGTCGAGCCAAAAACATTCAGTACTTC.

Many counts were recorded for this clonotype. This chain connects TRBV7-2 to TRBJ2-5; 8 nucleotides line up with TRBD2. Germline trimming cut 6 bases from V and 1 base from J; bases unmatched to any gene: 4. This CDR3 region has 14 residues. From germline, CDR1 is SGHTA and CDR2 FQGNSA. CDR3 amino acids: CASRVGGAQETQYF. CDR3 DNA sequence: TGTGCCAGCAGGGTCGGGGGGGCCCAAGAGACCCAGTACTTC.

For this clonotype: This likely came from a read error, as a far larger clone is one base away. The chain joins TRBV28 to TRBJ2-3; no reliable D call. The last part of the DNA fits TRBJ2-7 better; the J call may be wrong. From germline, CDR1 is MDHEN and CDR2 SYDVKM. This CDR3 comprises 12 residues. CDR3 nucleotides: TGTGCCAGCAATCAACCCTTCTACGAGCAGTACTTC. Residues: CASNQPFYEQYF.

This clonotype was found many times. This chain connects TRBV12-3 or TRBV12-4 to TRBJ2-1; no firm D call. This CDR3 has 14 residues. V lost 4 bases and J lost 5, with 12 bases in between. DNA of the CDR3: TGTGCCAGCAGTTCCCAGACTGGGAACAATGAGCAGTTCTTC. It codes for CASSSQTGNNEQFF.

This clonotype came up many times. V and J are TRBV3-1 and TRBJ2-5; D call uncertain. Germline CDR1 reads LGHDT; CDR2 reads YNNKEL (reference sequence). V was cut by 4 bases and J by 1 base, with 4 bases left in between. The CDR3 sequence is 12 residues long. The CDR3 spells CASSPRQETQYF. The DNA for the CDR3 is TGTGCCAGCAGCCCCCGCCAAGAGACCCAGTACTTC.

This clonotype was observed at least ten times. The V and J genes are TRBV30 and TRBJ2-5, with a tentative D call TRBD2 (6 bases). From germline, CDR1 is GTSNPN and CDR2 SVGIG (reference sequence). Between the trimmed V and J ends, which lost 5 bases and 3 bases, there was a span of 13 bases. The CDR3 totals 13 residues. In nucleotides, the CDR3 is TGTGCCTGGGTCGGGGGACCCGAAGAGACCCAGTACTTC. Amino acids: CAWVGGPEETQYF. The whole variable domain, filled in from reference TRBV30 and TRBJ2-5, reads SQTIHQWPATLVQPVGSPLSLECTVEGTSNPNLYWYRQAAGRGLQLLFYSVGIGQISSEVPQNLSASRPQDRQFILSSKKLLLSDSGFYLCAWVGGPEETQYFGPGTRLLVL.

The sample holds one count of this clonotype. The V and J genes are TRBV2 and TRBJ2-3; 8 nucleotides align to TRBD1. Judging by the DNA end, TRBJ2-5 fits better; the J call may be wrong. The germline V gene encodes CDR1 SNHLY and CDR2 FYNNEI. The CDR3 has 13 residues. The DNA of the CDR3 is TGTGCCAGCGGGGCAGGGGGCGGGGAGACCCAGTACTTC. Its protein product is CASGAGGGETQYF.

The chain combines TRBV11-2 with TRBJ1-2; tentatively, D is TRBD1 (5 bases). The CDR3 has 13 residues. Trimming removed 4 bases from V and 8 bases from J, with 14 bases in between. The germline gives CDR1 SGHAT, CDR2 FQNNGV. The CDR3 nucleotides are TGTGCCAGCAGCTCGGGACTAGCGGGCGGCTACACCTTC. This gives the protein CASSSGLAGGYTF.

The V call is TRBV10-3, the J call TRBJ1-5; D is possibly TRBD1 (6 bases). From germline, CDR1 is ENHRY and CDR2 SYGVKD. V was clipped by 10 bases and J by 6 bases, with 22 bases between them. The CDR3 sequence is 15 residues long. DNA for the CDR3: TGTGCCAGCAGGCCCGCCCGACAGGTCGGTCAGCCCCAGCATTTT. Protein: CASRPARQVGQPQHF.

J is TRBJ2-5 and V is TRBV19; perhaps TRBD2 as D (5 bases). This CDR3 has 14 amino acids. The germline CDR1 and CDR2 sequences are LNHDA and SQIVND (reference sequence). V was clipped by 5 bases and J by 5 bases, with 15 bases between them. CDR3: CASSSGWFLETQYF. The CDR3 bases are TGTGCCAGTAGTTCGGGATGGTTTTTGGAGACCCAGTACTTC.

The chain uses TRBV12-3 or TRBV12-4 and TRBJ2-5; 9 positions match TRBD2. V trimming: 3 bases; J trimming: 2 bases; junction bases outside the gene matches: 7. The CDR3 runs 16 residues. For the CDR3, the DNA is TGTGCCAGCAGTTTGTGGGGTAGCGGGGGACAAGAGACCCAGTACTTC. The encoded protein is CASSLWGSGGQETQYF.

This clonotype came up many times. The V gene is TRBV20-1, the J gene TRBJ1-4; 7 nucleotides agree with TRBD1. There are 13 residues in the CDR3. V lost 3 bases to trimming and J lost 6 bases; unmatched junction nucleotides: 4. Germline V CDR1 and CDR2: DFQATT, SNEGSKA (reference sequence). The CDR3 is CSARDRIYEKLFF. The CDR3 DNA reads as TGCAGTGCTAGGGACAGGATATATGAAAAACTGTTTTTT.

This clonotype was found many times. The chain carries TRBV24-1 and TRBJ2-1, with D possibly being TRBD1 (5 bases). The CDR3 sequence is 16 residues long. Deletions cut 4 bases from V and 0 bases from J, with 12 bases between. Germline V gene data show CDR1 as KGHDR and CDR2 as SFDVKD. CDR3 DNA sequence: TGTGCCACCAGTGACCCGGACAAGAGCTCCTACAATGAGCAGTTCTTC. Translated, it gives CATSDPDKSSYNEQFF.

This clonotype appeared many times. V usage is TRBV6-1 and J usage is TRBJ1-1; possible D gene TRBD1, 6 bases. This CDR3 has 12 amino acids. Germline values: CDR1 MNHNS, CDR2 SASEGT. The germline V and J ends were trimmed by 7 bases and 10 bases, with 16 bases remaining between them. The DNA for the CDR3 is TGTGCCAGCAAGGGGGGGAGTATGGCAGCTTTCTTT. Translated: CASKGGSMAAFF.

This clonotype was recorded many times. The CDR3 spells CASSLDKQGRTYEQYF. Written as DNA, the CDR3 is TGTGCCAGCAGCTTAGATAAACAGGGCCGTACCTACGAGCAGTACTTC. The chain couples TRBV11-2 to TRBJ2-7; the D gene is possibly TRBD1 (6 bases). This CDR3 has 16 amino acids. CDR1 is SGHAT and CDR2 is FQNNGV in the germline V gene. V was shortened by 0 bases and J by 2 bases, with 14 bases between the two germline ends.

This clonotype was recorded at least ten times. The chain combines TRBV24-1 with TRBJ2-1, with TRBD2 matching over 7 bases. V shed 4 bases and J 3 bases; nucleotides not matched to a gene: 11. Looked up from germline, CDR1 is KGHDR and CDR2 is SFDVKD. This CDR3 spans 17 amino acids. CDR3: CATSDQGGGSLYNEQFF. The CDR3 DNA follows: TGTGCCACCAGTGACCAGGGTGGCGGGAGCCTCTACAATGAGCAGTTCTTC.

This clonotype was observed many times. The chain couples TRBV3-1 to TRBJ1-6; D perhaps matches TRBD1 (5 bases). CDR1 and CDR2 from the germline V gene are LGHDT and YNNKEL (reference sequence). Trimming removed 4 bases from V and 11 bases from J, with 12 bases in between. The CDR3 spans 13 residues. CDR3: CASSRDAGPPLHF. CDR3 bases: TGTGCCAGCAGCCGGGACGCGGGTCCACCCCTCCACTTT.

This clonotype was picked up many times. The chain links TRBV15 to TRBJ1-6; TRBD1 matches 7 bases. The length of the CDR3 is 18 residues. CDR1 and CDR2 (germline): LNHNV, YYDKDF (reference sequence). With 1 base clipped from V and 1 base from J, the junction kept 7 bases outside the gene matches. The CDR3 reads CATSRAQRQGSYNSPLHF. The CDR3 DNA is TGTGCCACCAGCAGAGCCCAAAGACAGGGATCCTATAATTCACCCCTCCACTTT. Full variable domain (remainder filled in from reference TRBV15 and TRBJ1-6): DAMVIQNPRYQVTQFGKPVTLSCSQTLNHNVMYWYQQKSSQAPKLLFHYYDKDFNNEADTPDNFQSRRPNTSFCFLDIRSPGLGDTAMYLCATSRAQRQGSYNSPLHFGNGTRLTVT.

This clonotype was seen many times. The genes are TRBV7-2 and TRBJ1-1; D remains ambiguous. V gave up 6 bases and J gave up 3 bases, with 17 bases separating them. Germline CDR1 reads SGHTA; CDR2 reads FQGNSA. The CDR3 covers 15 residues. The CDR3 loop reads CASSRPGRRDTEAFF. As DNA, the CDR3 is TGTGCCAGCAGTCGACCCGGGAGGCGGGACACTGAAGCTTTCTTT.